These T cell receptor beta chains were read from a single sample in a study of response to subunit inactivated influenza vaccine. One entry per CDR3 protein, called by TCRdb with MiXCR from the RT-PCR reads. Of some 600,000 distinct CDR3 sequences in the sample, 11% to 15% are singletons; the top ten hold about 7.6%. Sequencing used PBMCs from blood, obtained 14 days before vaccination. These receptors originate from a man aged 50 or older who received an inactivated influenza vaccine. Each CDR3 is given without its conserved first and last residue.

TRBV20-1	TRBJ2-1	SAARGPSYNEQF
TRBV20-1	TRBJ2-5	SARDHGTSGTEEDWETQY
TRBV12-3/TRBV12-4	TRBJ1-3	ASSFNRESGNTIY
TRBV19	TRBJ1-6	ASKATPGAYNSPLH
TRBV12-3/TRBV12-4	TRBJ1-1	ASSFKDLNTEAF
TRBV7-2	TRBJ2-3	ASSPTSGDTQY
TRBV5-1	TRBJ1-2	ASSLAPGTAPDT
TRBV5-1	TRBJ1-1	ASSLGGRSNTEAF
TRBV20-1	TRBJ2-3	SAPVGRGSADTQY
TRBV12-3/TRBV12-4	TRBJ2-5	ASGPAGGPETQY
TRBV5-1	TRBJ1-1	ASSSGLFSGQNTEAF
TRBV20-1	TRBJ2-7	SARRRALSYEQY
TRBV7-2	TRBJ1-1	ASSLGSTDPTNTEAF
TRBV10-3	TRBJ2-7	AISPGLAESYEQY
TRBV6-1	TRBJ2-4	ASSRPGGNIQY
TRBV7-7	TRBJ2-1	ASSLAGVLDEQF